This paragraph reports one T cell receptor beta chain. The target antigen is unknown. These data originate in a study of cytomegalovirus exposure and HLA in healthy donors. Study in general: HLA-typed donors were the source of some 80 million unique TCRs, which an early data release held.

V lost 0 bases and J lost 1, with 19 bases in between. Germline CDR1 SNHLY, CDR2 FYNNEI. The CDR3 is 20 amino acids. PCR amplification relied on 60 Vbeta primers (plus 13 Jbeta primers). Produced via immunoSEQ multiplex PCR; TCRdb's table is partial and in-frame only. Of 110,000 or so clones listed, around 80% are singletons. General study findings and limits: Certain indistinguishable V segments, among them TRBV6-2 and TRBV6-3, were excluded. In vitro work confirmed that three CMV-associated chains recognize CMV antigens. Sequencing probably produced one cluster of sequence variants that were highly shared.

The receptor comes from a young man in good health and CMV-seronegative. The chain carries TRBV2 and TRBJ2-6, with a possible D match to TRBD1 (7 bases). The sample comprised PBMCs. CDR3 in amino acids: CASSEAQWAGQKSGANVLTF. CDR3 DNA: TGTGCCAGCAGTGAAGCCCAATGGGCGGGACAGAAGTCTGGGGCCAACGTCCTGACTTTC.